Here is one T cell receptor (beta chain) with its context. The protocol was immunoSEQ multiplex PCR, while the TCRdb copy is restricted to in-frame clones and leaves out a portion. The sample includes 55,000 to 65,000 clones, around nine tenths of them seen just once. CDR1 is SGHAT, CDR2 FQNNGV, per germline. V shed 0 bases and J 4 bases; nucleotides not matched to a gene: 3. The CDR3 extends over 16 amino acids. The sample is drawn from a study of blood T cell repertoires in COVID-19. The overall study: Spain, Italy and the United States supplied samples that represented acute and convalescent COVID-19. PBMCs, B-cell-depleted T cells, or T cells provided the cDNA or gDNA that made up the material.

The V gene is TRBV11-2, the J gene TRBJ2-5; 12 bases agree with TRBD1. This clonotype originated in a woman at least 80 years old with active COVID-19. The material sequenced was peripheral blood. The CDR3 spells CASSLDGTGGIETQYF. In DNA form, the CDR3 reads TGTGCCAGCAGCTTAGACGGGACAGGGGGCATAGAGACCCAGTACTTC.